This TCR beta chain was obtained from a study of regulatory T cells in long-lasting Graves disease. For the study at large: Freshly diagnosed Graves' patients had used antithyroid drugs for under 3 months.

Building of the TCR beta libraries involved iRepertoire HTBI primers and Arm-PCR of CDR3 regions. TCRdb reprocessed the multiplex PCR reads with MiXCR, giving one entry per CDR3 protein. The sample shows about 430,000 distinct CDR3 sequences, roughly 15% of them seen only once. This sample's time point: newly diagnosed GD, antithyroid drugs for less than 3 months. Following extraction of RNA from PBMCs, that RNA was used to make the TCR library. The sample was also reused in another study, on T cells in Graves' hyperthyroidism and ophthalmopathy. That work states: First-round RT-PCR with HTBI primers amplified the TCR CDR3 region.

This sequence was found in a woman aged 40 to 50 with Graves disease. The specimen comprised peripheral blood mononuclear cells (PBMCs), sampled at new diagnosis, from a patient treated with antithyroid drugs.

CDR3 coding DNA: TGCAGTGCCCCCGGGGAGGGGCTAAACATTCAGTACTTC. This sequence encodes CSAPGEGLNIQYF. The V and J genes are TRBV20-1 and TRBJ2-4, with 7 nucleotides matching TRBD2. The CDR3 runs to 13 residues. Germline loops: CDR1 DFQATT, CDR2 SNEGSKA (reference sequence). V was pared by 6 bases and J by 6 bases, with 8 bases of the junction left unmatched.